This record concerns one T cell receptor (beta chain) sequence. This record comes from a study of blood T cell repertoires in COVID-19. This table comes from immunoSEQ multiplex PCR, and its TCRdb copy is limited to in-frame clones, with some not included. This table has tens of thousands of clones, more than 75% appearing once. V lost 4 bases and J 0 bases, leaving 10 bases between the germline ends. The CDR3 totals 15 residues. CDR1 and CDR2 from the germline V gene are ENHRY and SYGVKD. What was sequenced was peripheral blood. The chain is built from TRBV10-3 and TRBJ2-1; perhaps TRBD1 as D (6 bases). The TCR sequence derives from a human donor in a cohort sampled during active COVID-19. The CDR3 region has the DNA TGTGCCATCAGTGTAGGGGGTTCCTCCTACAATGAGCAGTTCTTC. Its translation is CAISVGGSSYNEQFF.